Presented here are 14 T cell receptor beta chains from one specimen sequenced in a study of identical twins. TCRdb re-called the 5' RACE reads with MiXCR, one entry per CDR3 protein. The data show 500,000 to 550,000 distinct CDR3 sequences, approximately 20% seen once. The same sample was also studied in work on yellow fever vaccine responses in identical twins.

The material sequenced was CD4+ T cells sorted from blood. The receptors here all came from a woman younger than 30 in good health.

This chain uses TRBV24-1 with TRBJ2-7; D might be TRBD1 (6 bases). The CDR3 runs to 13 residues. CDR1 and CDR2 from the germline V gene are KGHDR and SFDVKD. The V end was cut by 7 bases, the J end by 1 base, with 10 bases between. As DNA, the CDR3 is TGTGCCACCAGCCCCCAGGGGTCCTACGAGCAGTACTTC. Translated: CATSPQGSYEQYF.

Many counts were recorded for this clonotype. The gene calls are TRBV5-1 and TRBJ1-1; possible D gene TRBD1, 6 bases. CDR3 length: 14 residues. Trimming cost V 4 bases and J 1 base, with 11 bases left between them. CDR1 and CDR2 (germline): SGHRS, YFSETQ. The CDR3 spells CASSADRANTEAFF. The CDR3 DNA reads as TGCGCCAGCAGCGCGGACAGAGCGAACACTGAAGCTTTCTTT.

In its sample, this clonotype was seen a few times. The chain recombines TRBV10-1 with TRBJ1-2; 7 nucleotides align to TRBD1. Losses at the gene ends were 4 bases for V and 7 bases for J; bases not matched to a gene: 9. The germline V gene encodes CDR1 WNHNN and CDR2 SYGVQD (reference sequence). This CDR3 region has 14 residues. The CDR3, as DNA: TGCGCCAGCAGTGGGGACAGCGGCCTTTCTGGCTACACCTTC. Translating gives CASSGDSGLSGYTF.

In its sample, this clonotype was seen a few times. The CDR3 bases are TGCAGCGTCGTCCTATCTATAGCGGGGAATGAGCAGTTCTTC. It codes for CSVVLSIAGNEQFF. This chain links TRBV29-1 with TRBJ2-1; TRBD2 agrees at 8 bases. J was trimmed by 7 bases and V by 6 bases; bases with no gene match: 11. In germline, CDR1 is SQVTM, CDR2 ANQGSEA. The CDR3 is 14 residues long.

The chain carries TRBV5-1 and TRBJ2-5, with D possibly being TRBD1 (5 bases). The V end was cut by 4 bases, the J end by 1 base, with 11 bases between. This CDR3 spans 14 amino acids. Germline V gives CDR1 SGHRS, CDR2 YFSETQ. The CDR3 sequence is CASSKDTTQETQYF. The CDR3 DNA is TGCGCCAGCAGCAAGGACACTACCCAAGAGACCCAGTACTTC.

This rearrangement joins TRBV7-9 to TRBJ2-7; TRBD2 agrees at 9 bases. After removal of 4 bases from V and 4 bases from J, the junction contained 11 bases not matched to a gene. The CDR3 is made up of 16 amino acids. The germline V gene encodes CDR1 SEHNR and CDR2 FQNEAQ (reference sequence). CDR3: CASSSLGREGRYEQYF. The CDR3 bases are TGTGCCAGCAGCTCCCTGGGGCGGGAGGGCAGGTACGAGCAGTACTTC. Filled out from reference TRBV7-9 and TRBJ2-7, the complete variable domain reads DTGVSQNPRHKITKRGQNVTFRCDPISEHNRLYWYRQTLGQGPEFLTYFQNEAQLEKSRLLSDRFSAERPKGSFSTLEIQRTEQGDSAMYLCASSSLGREGRYEQYFGPGTRLTVT.

The chain uses TRBV9 and TRBJ2-3; the match to TRBD2 covers 8 bases. The germline V gene has CDR1 SGDLS and CDR2 YYNGEE. The V segment lost 4 bases and the J segment 1 base; nucleotides outside the gene matches: 5. The CDR3 is 15 amino acids. The CDR3 here is CASSPHSGGTDTQYF. The CDR3 DNA sequence: TGTGCCAGCAGCCCCCATAGCGGGGGCACAGATACGCAGTATTTT.

This clonotype was counted between two and nine times. This rearrangement joins TRBV5-1 to TRBJ2-3; possibly TRBD1 for D (5 bases). V lost 4 bases and J 6 bases, leaving 15 bases between the germline ends. CDR1 and CDR2 (germline): SGHRS, YFSETQ. This CDR3 has 14 amino acids. The CDR3 bases are TGCGCCAGCAGCGAGGCAGGGAATGCGGATACGCAGTATTTT. Its protein is CASSEAGNADTQYF.

The chain is built from TRBV7-2 and TRBJ2-5; D tentatively reads TRBD1 or TRBD2 (6 bases each). The CDR3 spans 15 residues. The germline V and J ends were trimmed by 5 bases and 5 bases, with 18 bases remaining between them. Germline V lookup: CDR1 SGHTA, CDR2 FQGNSA. CDR3 bases: TGTGCCAGCAGCAAAATCCGGGGGCCTAGGGAGACCCAGTACTTC. Translation gives CASSKIRGPRETQYF.

There are a few counts of this clonotype. This rearrangement joins TRBV19 to TRBJ2-7, with a possible D match to TRBD1 (5 bases). V lost 7 bases to trimming and J lost 4 bases, with 17 bases between them. The CDR3 runs to 14 residues. Germline-derived CDR1 and CDR2 are LNHDA and SQIVND (reference sequence). The CDR3 DNA is TGTGCCAGTACCCCGTCGGACAAGCCTTACGAGCAGTACTTC. Protein product: CASTPSDKPYEQYF.

This clonotype was seen a few times. The chain employs TRBV10-3 and TRBJ2-1, with D uncertain. The germline V and J ends were trimmed by 5 bases and 3 bases, with 8 bases remaining between them. The CDR3 is 13 residues long. CDR1 is ENHRY and CDR2 is SYGVKD in the germline V gene. The CDR3 DNA is TGTGCCATCAGTATAAAGGACTACAATGAGCAGTTCTTC. Encoded protein: CAISIKDYNEQFF.

V is TRBV2 and J is TRBJ1-5; TRBD1 is a possible D gene (6 bases). The CDR3 runs to 16 residues. Germline CDR1 is SNHLY and CDR2 is FYNNEI. V lost 1 base and J lost 0, with 10 bases in between. The DNA for the CDR3 is TGTGCCAGCAGTGAAGGAGTGGGGGCTAGCAATCAGCCCCAGCATTTT. This encodes CASSEGVGASNQPQHF.

The V and J genes are TRBV4-1 and TRBJ2-5, with D perhaps TRBD1 (5 bases). With 0 bases removed from V and 5 bases from J, the gap between germline ends came to 13 bases. The CDR3 contains 15 residues. Germline V CDR1 and CDR2: MGHRA, YSYEKL. The CDR3 region has the DNA TGCGCCAGCAGCCAAGATGCCGACAGACCCGAGACCCAGTACTTC. It encodes CASSQDADRPETQYF.

This clonotype was seen a handful of times. This chain uses TRBV5-1 with TRBJ2-5; 10 nucleotides match TRBD2. Germline CDR1 is SGHRS and CDR2 is YFSETQ. V lost 2 bases to trimming and J lost 5 bases; unmatched junction nucleotides: 12. The CDR3 loop spans 17 amino acids. CDR3 region: CASSFRLAGAEGETQYF. CDR3 in DNA: TGCGCCAGCAGCTTTCGGCTAGCGGGAGCGGAGGGGGAGACCCAGTACTTC.